The sequence of this T cell receptor beta chain was determined in a study of T-cell memory formation after mild COVID-19. Study background: There were largely donor-specific TCR clusters.

The CDR3 covers 13 residues. V lost 3 bases and J 1 base, leaving 6 bases between the germline ends. As regards this clonotype: Its antigen is as yet unknown.

Broader study findings: CD4+ contracting clones were mainly CM and EM; CD8+ ones, EMRA. While clones contracting from day 15 to 85 were balanced between CD4 and CD8, later expanders leaned CD4+.

Each CDR3 protein is one row after TCRdb ran MiXCR on the 5' RACE reads. Among 550,000 to 600,000 distinct CDR3 sequences listed, roughly 17% were seen once. The TCR comes from an adult woman who had mild COVID-19 (a few samples of this study predate the infection). Cell type and time point are not known. This chain links TRBV12-3 or TRBV12-4 with TRBJ1-1; no firm D call. Sequencing used PBMCs or a T cell subset sorted from them (not recorded which). CDR3 DNA: TGTGCCAGCAGTTTTTGGGGGAACACTGAAGCTTTCTTT. Its translation is CASSFWGNTEAFF.